A selection of T cell receptor beta chains follows, all from one sample in a study of blood T cell repertoires in COVID-19. The data were produced by immunoSEQ multiplex PCR, yet TCRdb's version contains in-frame clones alone and is incomplete. The sample yields more than 250,000 clones, 87% seen once. The sequenced material came from PBMCs or T cells enriched from blood (not recorded which). The origin of the receptors is a woman in her twenties or thirties who had recovered from COVID-19. The CDR3 runs from the conserved cysteine through the conserved F or W. A D gene is named only where the DNA matches it firmly. For some rows the clone size is stated as once, few or many, or as a class when expanded; others skip it.

DNA: TGCGCCAGCAGCCAGGACAGGGCTGGGGGCACTGAAGCTTTCTTT
CDR3: CASSQDRAGGTEAFF
J: TRBJ1-1
D: TRBD1
size: -
V: TRBV5-1

DNA: TGTGCCACCCAGGGGGGAGCAACCTATGGCTACACCTTC
CDR3: CATQGGATYGYTF
J: TRBJ1-2
D: TRBD1
size: few
V: TRBV6-5

DNA: TGTGCCAGCAGGGCTTCCTACGAGCAGTACTTC
CDR3: CASRASYEQYF
J: TRBJ2-7
D: -
size: -
V: TRBV12-3/TRBV12-4

DNA: TGTGCCAGCAGCCAAGGACAGGGTCTGGAGGGCTACACCTTC
CDR3: CASSQGQGLEGYTF
J: TRBJ1-2
D: TRBD1
size: -
V: TRBV4-2

DNA: TGTGCCAGCAGCGCCAGCGGACAGGGCAGGTCCGAGCAGTACTTC
CDR3: CASSASGQGRSEQYF
J: TRBJ2-7
D: TRBD1
size: -
V: TRBV7-2

DNA: TGTGCCATCGGCCAGGGGAGCACTGAAGCTTTCTTT
CDR3: CAIGQGSTEAFF
J: TRBJ1-1
D: -
size: -
V: TRBV10-3

DNA: TGCGCCAGCAGCCAGGTGGCAGGTGTGGATGAAGCTTTCTTT
CDR3: CASSQVAGVDEAFF
J: TRBJ1-1
D: -
size: -
V: TRBV4-3

DNA: TGCGCCAGCAGCAACCCGGTACAGGGGGCCGCTGAAGCTTTCTTT
CDR3: CASSNPVQGAAEAFF
J: TRBJ1-1
D: TRBD1
size: -
V: TRBV4-1

DNA: TGTGCCAGCAGCTTGGCCGCGGGGGCGAGCTCCTATAATTCACCCCTCCACTTT
CDR3: CASSLAAGASSYNSPLHF
J: TRBJ1-6
D: -
size: -
V: TRBV5-6

DNA: TGTGCCAGCAGCTTAGTGGACAGGGGGCGCGGAGGCTACACCTTC
CDR3: CASSLVDRGRGGYTF
J: TRBJ1-2
D: TRBD1
size: -
V: TRBV7-2

DNA: TGTGCCAGCAGCCAAGAAGCCCAGGTCGGAAACACCATATATTTT
CDR3: CASSQEAQVGNTIYF
J: TRBJ1-3
D: -
size: -
V: TRBV3-1/TRBV3-2

DNA: TGTGCCGCCCAGTGGCCGGGCACCGGGGGAGATACGCAGTATTTT
CDR3: CAAQWPGTGGDTQYF
J: TRBJ2-3
D: -
size: -
V: TRBV30

DNA: TGCAGCGCCGGACAGGGGTGGGTTTTCGCCAAAGAGACCCAGTACTTC
CDR3: CSAGQGWVFAKETQYF
J: TRBJ2-5
D: TRBD1
size: -
V: TRBV29-1